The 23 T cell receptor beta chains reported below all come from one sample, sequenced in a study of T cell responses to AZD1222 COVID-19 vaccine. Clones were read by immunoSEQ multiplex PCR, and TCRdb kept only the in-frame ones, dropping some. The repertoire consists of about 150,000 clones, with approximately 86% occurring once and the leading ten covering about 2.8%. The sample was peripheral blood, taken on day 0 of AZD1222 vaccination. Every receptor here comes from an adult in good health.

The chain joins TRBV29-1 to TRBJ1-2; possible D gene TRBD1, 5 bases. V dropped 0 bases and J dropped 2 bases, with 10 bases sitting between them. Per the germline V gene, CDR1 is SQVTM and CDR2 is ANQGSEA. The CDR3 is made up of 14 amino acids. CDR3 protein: CSVEDRGANYGYTF. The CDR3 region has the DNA TGCAGCGTTGAAGATCGAGGGGCAAACTATGGCTACACCTTC.

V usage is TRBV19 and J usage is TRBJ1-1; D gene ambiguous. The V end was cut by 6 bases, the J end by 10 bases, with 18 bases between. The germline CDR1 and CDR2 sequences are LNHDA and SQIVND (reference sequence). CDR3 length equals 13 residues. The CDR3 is CASSPGVVWGAFF. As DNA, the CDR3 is TGTGCCAGTAGCCCCGGTGTGGTCTGGGGAGCTTTCTTT. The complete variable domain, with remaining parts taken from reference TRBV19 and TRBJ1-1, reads DGGITQSPKYLFRKEGQNVTLSCEQNLNHDAMYWYRQDPGQGLRLIYYSQIVNDFQKGDIAEGYSVSREKKESFPLTVTSAQKNPTAFYLCASSPGVVWGAFFGQGTRLTVV.

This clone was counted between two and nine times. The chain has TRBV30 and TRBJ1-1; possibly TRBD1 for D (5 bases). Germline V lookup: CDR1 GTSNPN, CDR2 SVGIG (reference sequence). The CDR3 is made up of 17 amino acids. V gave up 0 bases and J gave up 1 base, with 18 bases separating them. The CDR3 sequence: CAWSVVRGATGNTEAFF. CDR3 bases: TGTGCCTGGAGTGTTGTCCGGGGCGCTACGGGGAACACTGAAGCTTTCTTT.

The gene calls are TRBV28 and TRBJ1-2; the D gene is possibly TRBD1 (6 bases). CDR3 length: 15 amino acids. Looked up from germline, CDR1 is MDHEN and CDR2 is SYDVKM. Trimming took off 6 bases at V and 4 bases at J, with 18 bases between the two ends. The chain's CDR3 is CASRRTGSLVYGYTF. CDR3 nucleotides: TGTGCCAGCAGGCGTACAGGGTCCCTAGTCTATGGCTACACCTTC.

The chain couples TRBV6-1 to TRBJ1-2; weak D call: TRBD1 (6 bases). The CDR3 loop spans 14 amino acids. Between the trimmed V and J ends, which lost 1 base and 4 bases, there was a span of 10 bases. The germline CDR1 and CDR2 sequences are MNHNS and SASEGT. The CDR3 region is CASSEGGAGYGYTF. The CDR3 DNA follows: TGTGCCAGCAGTGAAGGGGGGGCGGGCTATGGCTACACCTTC.

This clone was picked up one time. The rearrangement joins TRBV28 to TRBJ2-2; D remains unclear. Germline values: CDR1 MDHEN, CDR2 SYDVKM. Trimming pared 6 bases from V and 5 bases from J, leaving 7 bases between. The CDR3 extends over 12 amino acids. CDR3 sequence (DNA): TGTGCCAGCAGGGAACGAACCGGGGAGCTGTTTTTT. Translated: CASRERTGELFF.

This CDR3 reads CASSESETSGTTYEQYF. CDR3 sequence (DNA): TGCGCCAGCAGTGAGTCGGAGACTAGCGGGACGACCTACGAGCAGTACTTC. The V call is TRBV10-1, the J call TRBJ2-7; 11 bases align to TRBD2. This CDR3 region has 17 residues. Unmatched junction bases numbered 6, after V lost 0 bases and J lost 2 bases. Germline V gives CDR1 WNHNN, CDR2 SYGVQD (reference sequence).

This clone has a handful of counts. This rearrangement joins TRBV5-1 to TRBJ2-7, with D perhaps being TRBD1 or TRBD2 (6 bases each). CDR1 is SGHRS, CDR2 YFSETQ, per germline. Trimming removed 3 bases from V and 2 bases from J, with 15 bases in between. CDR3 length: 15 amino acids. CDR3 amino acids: CASSSGTGAAYEQYF. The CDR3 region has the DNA TGCGCCAGCAGCTCCGGGACGGGGGCCGCCTACGAGCAGTACTTC. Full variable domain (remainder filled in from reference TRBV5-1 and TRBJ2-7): KAGVTQTPRYLIKTRGQQVTLSCSPISGHRSVSWYQQTPGQGLQFLFEYFSETQRNKGNFPGRFSGRQFSNSRSEMNVSTLELGDSALYLCASSSGTGAAYEQYFGPGTRLTVT.

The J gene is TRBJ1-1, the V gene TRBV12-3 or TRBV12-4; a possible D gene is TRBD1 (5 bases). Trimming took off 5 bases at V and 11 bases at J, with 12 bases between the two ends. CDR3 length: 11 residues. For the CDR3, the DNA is TGTGCCAGCAGTGGGGGTCGGGGCGCTTTCTTT. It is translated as CASSGGRGAFF.

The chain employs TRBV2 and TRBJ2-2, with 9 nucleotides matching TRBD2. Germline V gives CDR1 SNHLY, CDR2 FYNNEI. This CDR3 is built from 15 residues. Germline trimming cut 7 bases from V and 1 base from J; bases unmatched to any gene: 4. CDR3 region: CASKRTSENTGELFF. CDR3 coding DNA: TGTGCCAGCAAAAGGACTAGCGAGAACACCGGGGAGCTGTTTTTT.

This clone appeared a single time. CDR3 in DNA: TGTGCCAGCAGCCAAGGTCTAATTATAGGGACCCAGTACTTC. As protein: CASSQGLIIGTQYF. The chain is built from TRBV14 and TRBJ2-5; no reliable D call. CDR3 length: 14 amino acids. V shed 1 base and J shed 7 bases, with 13 bases lying between them. Germline V lookup: CDR1 SGHDN, CDR2 FVKESK.

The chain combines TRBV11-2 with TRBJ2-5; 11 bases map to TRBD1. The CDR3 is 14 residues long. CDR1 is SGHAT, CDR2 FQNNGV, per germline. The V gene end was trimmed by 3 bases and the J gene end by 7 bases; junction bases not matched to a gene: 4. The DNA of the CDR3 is TGTGCCAGCAGCTTGGCCGGGACAGGGGGGACCCAGTACTTC. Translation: CASSLAGTGGTQYF.

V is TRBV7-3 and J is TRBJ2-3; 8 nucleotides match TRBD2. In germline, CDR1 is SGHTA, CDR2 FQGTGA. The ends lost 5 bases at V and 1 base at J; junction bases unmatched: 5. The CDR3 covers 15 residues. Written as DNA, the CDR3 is TGTGCCAGCAGCACTAGCGGCCGACGCACAGATACGCAGTATTTT. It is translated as CASSTSGRRTDTQYF.

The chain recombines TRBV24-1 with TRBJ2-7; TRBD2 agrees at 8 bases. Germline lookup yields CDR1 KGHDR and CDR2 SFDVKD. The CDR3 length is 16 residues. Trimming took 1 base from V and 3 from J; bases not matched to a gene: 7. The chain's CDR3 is CATSDFRASGYYEQYF. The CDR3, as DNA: TGTGCCACCAGTGATTTCCGGGCTAGCGGGTACTACGAGCAGTACTTC.

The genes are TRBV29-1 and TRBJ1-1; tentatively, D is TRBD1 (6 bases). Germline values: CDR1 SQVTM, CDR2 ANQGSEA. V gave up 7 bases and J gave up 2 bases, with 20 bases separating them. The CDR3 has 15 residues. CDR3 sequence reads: CSGRTTGLINTEAFF. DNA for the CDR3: TGCAGCGGCAGAACCACAGGGCTGATTAACACTGAAGCTTTCTTT. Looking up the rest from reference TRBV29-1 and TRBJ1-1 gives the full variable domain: SAVISQKPSRDICQRGTSLTIQCQVDSQVTMMFWYRQQPGQSLTLIATANQGSEATYESGFVIDKFPISRPNLTFSTLTVSNMSPEDSSIYLCSGRTTGLINTEAFFGQGTRLTVV.

CDR3 amino acids: CASTHLGWGSTDTQYF. DNA for the CDR3: TGTGCCAGCACCCACCTGGGGTGGGGCAGCACAGATACGCAGTATTTT. V and J are TRBV11-2 and TRBJ2-3; perhaps TRBD1 as D (5 bases). The CDR3 contains 16 residues. The V gene lost 7 bases and the J gene lost 0 bases, with 17 bases spanning the gap. Germline CDR1 is SGHAT and CDR2 is FQNNGV.

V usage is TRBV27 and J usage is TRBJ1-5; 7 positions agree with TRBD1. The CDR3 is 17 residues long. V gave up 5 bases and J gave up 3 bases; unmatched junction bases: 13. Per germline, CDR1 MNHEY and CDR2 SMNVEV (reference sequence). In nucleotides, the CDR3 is TGTGCCAGCAGTACCCTCTCCATAGACAGGGCCAATCAGCCCCAGCATTTT. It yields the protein CASSTLSIDRANQPQHF.

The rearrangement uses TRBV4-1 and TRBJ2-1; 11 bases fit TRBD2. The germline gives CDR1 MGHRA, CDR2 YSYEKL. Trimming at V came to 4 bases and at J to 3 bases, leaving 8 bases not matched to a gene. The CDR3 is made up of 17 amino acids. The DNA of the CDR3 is TGCGCCAGCAGCCTCGGACTAGCGGGCGGATACTACAATGAGCAGTTCTTC. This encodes CASSLGLAGGYYNEQFF.

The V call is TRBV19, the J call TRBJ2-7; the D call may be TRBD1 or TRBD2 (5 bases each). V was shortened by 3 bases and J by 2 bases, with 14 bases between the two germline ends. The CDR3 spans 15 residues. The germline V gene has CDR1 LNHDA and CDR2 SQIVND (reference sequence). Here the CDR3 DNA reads TGTGCCAGTAGTATCAGCCGGGACCCCACCTACGAGCAGTACTTC. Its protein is CASSISRDPTYEQYF. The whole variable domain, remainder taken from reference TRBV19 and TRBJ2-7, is DGGITQSPKYLFRKEGQNVTLSCEQNLNHDAMYWYRQDPGQGLRLIYYSQIVNDFQKGDIAEGYSVSREKKESFPLTVTSAQKNPTAFYLCASSISRDPTYEQYFGPGTRLTVT.

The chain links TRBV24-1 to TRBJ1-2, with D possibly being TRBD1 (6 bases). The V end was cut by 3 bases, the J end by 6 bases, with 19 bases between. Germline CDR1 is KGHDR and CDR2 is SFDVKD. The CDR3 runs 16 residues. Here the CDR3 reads CATSDNRVQGWDGYTF. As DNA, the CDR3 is TGTGCCACCAGTGATAACAGGGTACAGGGCTGGGATGGCTACACCTTC.

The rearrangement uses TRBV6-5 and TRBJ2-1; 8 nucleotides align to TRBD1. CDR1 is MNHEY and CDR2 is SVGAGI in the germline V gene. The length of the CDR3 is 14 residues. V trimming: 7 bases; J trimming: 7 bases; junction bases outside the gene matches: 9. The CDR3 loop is CASTPGTGRNEQFF. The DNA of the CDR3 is TGTGCCAGCACCCCCGGGACAGGCCGTAATGAGCAGTTCTTC.

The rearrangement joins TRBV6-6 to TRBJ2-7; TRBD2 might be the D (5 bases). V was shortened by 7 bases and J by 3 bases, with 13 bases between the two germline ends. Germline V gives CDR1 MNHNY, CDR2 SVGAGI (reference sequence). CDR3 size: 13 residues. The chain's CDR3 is CASMGVASYEQYF. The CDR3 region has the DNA TGTGCCAGCATGGGCGTAGCGAGCTACGAGCAGTACTTC.

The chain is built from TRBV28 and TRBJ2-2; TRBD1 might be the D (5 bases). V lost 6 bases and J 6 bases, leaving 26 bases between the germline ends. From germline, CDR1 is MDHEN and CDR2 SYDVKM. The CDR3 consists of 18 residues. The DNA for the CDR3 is TGTGCCAGCAGGCCAGAACAAGACACGGACACCCCCCCCGGGGAGCTGTTTTTT. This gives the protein CASRPEQDTDTPPGELFF.